This passage covers 23 T cell receptor beta chains from one sample sequenced in a study of T cell responses to AZD1222 COVID-19 vaccine. TCRdb keeps only in-frame clones here, not all; method: immunoSEQ multiplex PCR. The table includes about 210,000 clones, about 94% detected once. The sequenced sample was peripheral blood, obtained 28 days after the second dose of the MenACWY control vaccine. The receptors here all came from an adult who received the MenACWY meningococcal vaccine as a control.

This clone showed up just once. The chain combines TRBV11-2 with TRBJ2-1; D uncertain. The germline gives CDR1 SGHAT, CDR2 FQNNGV. CDR3 length: 14 residues. V was shortened by 3 bases and J by 3 bases, with 9 bases between the two germline ends. DNA of the CDR3: TGTGCCAGCAGCTTCGAAATTAGCTACAATGAGCAGTTCTTC. Protein sequence: CASSFEISYNEQFF.

The chain is built from TRBV7-9 and TRBJ1-2, with D possibly TRBD1 on 6 matching bases. Germline assignment: CDR1 SEHNR and CDR2 FQNEAQ (reference sequence). CDR3 length: 16 amino acids. The V end was cut by 1 base, the J end by 3 bases, with 15 bases between. CDR3 nucleotide sequence: TGTGCCAGCAGCTTAGGGACAGCCGCCGAGTACTATGGCTACACCTTC. This codes for CASSLGTAAEYYGYTF.

The chain recombines TRBV4-1 with TRBJ2-7, with D perhaps matching TRBD1 (5 bases). CDR1 and CDR2 (germline): MGHRA, YSYEKL. Trimming pared 3 bases from V and 3 bases from J, leaving 21 bases between. The CDR3 consists of 17 residues. CDR3 sequence: CASSHPTSPTAIYEQYF. The CDR3 coding sequence is TGCGCCAGCAGCCACCCCACATCCCCGACAGCTATCTACGAGCAGTACTTC.

The chain carries TRBV30 and TRBJ2-7, with 7 bases identical to TRBD1. This CDR3 region has 14 residues. Germline V lookup: CDR1 GTSNPN, CDR2 SVGIG (reference sequence). V shed 1 base and J 5 bases; nucleotides not matched to a gene: 8. Here the CDR3 reads CAWSATGALDEQYF. CDR3 sequence (DNA): TGTGCCTGGAGTGCAACAGGGGCGCTGGACGAGCAGTACTTC.

The V call is TRBV4-2, the J call TRBJ1-5, with D hard to call. CDR1 is LGHNA and CDR2 is YNFKEQ in the germline V gene. V was cut by 0 bases and J by 0 bases, with 9 bases left in between. The CDR3 is 16 amino acids. Here the CDR3 DNA reads TGTGCCAGCAGCCAAGATCGTGATATTAGCAATCAGCCCCAGCATTTT. This gives the protein CASSQDRDISNQPQHF.

The chain has TRBV11-2 and TRBJ1-2, with D maybe TRBD1 (6 bases). The CDR3 contains 17 residues. The V and J ends lost 5 bases and 8 bases respectively, with 27 bases between them. Germline CDR1 is SGHAT and CDR2 is FQNNGV. In DNA, the CDR3 is TGTGCCAGCAGCATCGACGTGGGCGCGCGAGAGGGACAAGGCTACACCTTC. Encoded protein: CASSIDVGAREGQGYTF.

CDR3 region: CSVPGGDNYGYTF. DNA for the CDR3: TGCAGCGTCCCAGGGGGGGATAACTATGGCTACACCTTC. V is TRBV29-1 and J is TRBJ1-2, with TRBD1 identical over 7 bases. Germline trimming cut 6 bases from V and 1 base from J; bases unmatched to any gene: 5. This CDR3 is built from 13 residues. CDR1 and CDR2 from the germline V gene are SQVTM and ANQGSEA.

This chain connects TRBV5-6 to TRBJ2-2; D uncertain. V shed 2 bases and J shed 6 bases, with 5 bases lying between them. Germline lookup yields CDR1 SGHDT and CDR2 YYEEEE. This CDR3 comprises 12 residues. As DNA, the CDR3 is TGTGCCAGCAGCTTTACGGCCGGGGAGCTGTTTTTT. This encodes CASSFTAGELFF.

The V gene is TRBV5-1, the J gene TRBJ2-1; 14 nucleotides agree with TRBD2. CDR1 is SGHRS, CDR2 YFSETQ, per germline. CDR3 length: 15 residues. The V and J ends lost 4 bases and 10 bases, in that order; junction bases with no gene match: 7. The CDR3 loop is CASSNQGLAGEEQFF. The CDR3 nucleotides are TGCGCCAGCAGCAACCAGGGACTAGCGGGAGAAGAGCAGTTCTTC.

V and J are TRBV18 and TRBJ1-3, with TRBD1 matching 8 bases. CDR1 is KGHSH and CDR2 is LQKENI in the germline V gene. J was trimmed by 1 base and V by 3 bases; bases with no gene match: 2. The CDR3 is 15 residues long. The CDR3 protein is CASSPRTGSGNTIYF. The DNA of the CDR3 is TGTGCCAGCTCACCCCGGACAGGGTCTGGAAACACCATATATTTT. The variable domain in full, completed from reference TRBV18 and TRBJ1-3, reads NAGVMQNPRHLVRRRGQEARLRCSPMKGHSHVYWYRQLPEEGLKFMVYLQKENIIDESGMPKERFSAEFPKEGPSILRIQQVVRGDSAAYFCASSPRTGSGNTIYFGEGSWLTVV.

The chain recombines TRBV6-5 with TRBJ1-4, with D perhaps matching TRBD1 (5 bases). Trimming took off 6 bases at V and 8 bases at J, with 19 bases between the two ends. Germline CDR1 reads MNHEY; CDR2 reads SVGAGI. There are 15 residues in the CDR3. This CDR3 is CASSPSPGEGEKLFF. The CDR3 bases are TGTGCCAGCAGCCCAAGCCCGGGGGAGGGAGAAAAACTGTTTTTT.

The CDR3 region is CASSQGTGDQPQHF. CDR3 coding DNA: TGTGCCAGCAGCCAAGGGACAGGGGATCAGCCCCAGCATTTT. The V gene is TRBV4-2, the J gene TRBJ1-5; 9 bases align to TRBD1. The CDR3 totals 14 residues. From germline, CDR1 is LGHNA and CDR2 YNFKEQ. V gave up 1 base and J gave up 5 bases; unmatched junction bases: 0.

This clone is a singleton in its sample. This chain joins TRBV30 and TRBJ1-4, with no clear D. Trimming took 5 bases from V and 3 from J, leaving 10 bases between them. Germline lookup yields CDR1 GTSNPN and CDR2 SVGIG (reference sequence). The CDR3 length is 13 residues. In DNA, the CDR3 is TGTGCCTGGGGTGGGTCCTCTAATGAAAAACTGTTTTTT. Protein product: CAWGGSSNEKLFF.

This chain uses TRBV15 with TRBJ2-7, with TRBD2 identical over 12 bases. The ends lost 8 bases at V and 0 bases at J; junction bases unmatched: 2. Germline V gives CDR1 LNHNV, CDR2 YYDKDF (reference sequence). This CDR3 comprises 14 residues. The CDR3 reads CATRTSGASYEQYF. CDR3 in DNA: TGTGCCACCCGGACTAGCGGGGCCTCCTACGAGCAGTACTTC.

The V gene is TRBV21-1, the J gene TRBJ1-2; the D call of TRBD1 is as the table states it, not checked on the DNA. TRBV21-1 is a known pseudogene. The CDR3 covers 15 residues. This chain's CDR3 is CASSKATGANYGYTF. CDR3 DNA sequence: TGTGCCAGCAGCAAAGCGACAGGGGCTAACTATGGCTACACCTTC.

The rearrangement joins TRBV18 to TRBJ1-3; tentative D call: TRBD1 (5 bases). This CDR3 contains 19 residues. The germline gives CDR1 KGHSH, CDR2 LQKENI. Trimming pared 3 bases from V and 0 bases from J, leaving 21 bases between. The CDR3 region has the DNA TGTGCCAGCTCACCCGCAGGGATGGGTCGCGCGGGCTCTGGAAACACCATATATTTT. This codes for CASSPAGMGRAGSGNTIYF.

CDR3 sequence: CASSGGGPVRDQPQHF. In nucleotides, the CDR3 is TGTGCCAGCAGTGGCGGGGGGCCAGTGAGGGATCAGCCCCAGCATTTT. This chain joins TRBV6-1 and TRBJ1-5; D perhaps matches TRBD1 (6 bases). This CDR3 contains 16 residues. From germline, CDR1 is MNHNS and CDR2 SASEGT. The ends were cut back, 4 bases at V and 5 bases at J, with 18 bases in the middle.

V usage is TRBV28 and J usage is TRBJ1-3; no clear D gene. In germline, CDR1 is MDHEN, CDR2 SYDVKM. V gave up 8 bases and J gave up 4 bases, with 9 bases separating them. CDR3 size: 12 residues. CDR3 DNA: TGTGCCAGCGGCACTGGAGGAAACACCATATATTTT. It codes for CASGTGGNTIYF.

This chain connects TRBV5-4 to TRBJ2-1, with D perhaps TRBD2 (5 bases). Looked up from germline, CDR1 is SGHNT and CDR2 is YYREEE (reference sequence). The CDR3 has 14 amino acids. Trimming removed 0 bases at V and 1 base at J, with 5 bases between. CDR3 sequence (DNA): TGTGCCAGCAGCTTGGCGGGGTCCTACAATGAGCAGTTCTTC. This translates into CASSLAGSYNEQFF.

J is TRBJ1-6 and V is TRBV7-3, with 7 bases matching TRBD1. CDR3 size: 14 residues. The J segment lost 7 bases and the V segment lost 8 bases, leaving 8 bases of the junction unmatched. Looked up from germline, CDR1 is SGHTA and CDR2 is FQGTGA. CDR3 in amino acids: CASPGTEQNSPLHF. For the CDR3, the DNA is TGTGCCAGCCCGGGGACAGAGCAGAATTCACCCCTCCACTTT. The variable domain in full, with the rest retrieved from reference TRBV7-3 and TRBJ1-6, is GAGVSQTPSNKVTEKGKYVELRCDPISGHTALYWYRQSLGQGPEFLIYFQGTGAADDSGLPNDRFFAVRPEGSVSTLKIQRTERGDSAVYLCASPGTEQNSPLHFGNGTRLTVT.

The chain has TRBV4-1 and TRBJ2-3, with 9 positions matching TRBD2. The germline gives CDR1 MGHRA, CDR2 YSYEKL. Trimming at V came to 2 bases and at J to 0 bases, leaving 3 bases not matched to a gene. The CDR3 is made up of 16 amino acids. This CDR3 is CASSQLAGVSTDTQYF. CDR3 DNA: TGCGCCAGCAGCCAATTAGCGGGAGTAAGCACAGATACGCAGTATTTT.

The chain carries TRBV28 and TRBJ1-2; no firm D call. The CDR3 extends over 13 amino acids. The V end lost 1 base, the J end lost 4 bases, and 7 bases lay between the germline ends. Germline V gives CDR1 MDHEN, CDR2 SYDVKM. The CDR3 loop is CASSLSTGYGYTF. The CDR3 bases are TGTGCCAGCAGTTTATCCACGGGCTATGGCTACACCTTC.

This clone was counted a few times. V and J are TRBV7-8 and TRBJ1-4, with unresolved D. This CDR3 region has 15 residues. Germline-derived CDR1 and CDR2 are SGHVS and FQNEAQ. Trimming pared 3 bases from V and 8 bases from J, leaving 16 bases between. The CDR3 reads CASSFEAAPGEKLFF. DNA of the CDR3: TGTGCCAGCAGCTTCGAGGCAGCCCCTGGAGAAAAACTGTTTTTT.